This T cell receptor (beta chain) comes out of a study of molecular identifiers for immune sequencing clone quantification. Study-wide findings and caveats: Over 97% of effector molecules, but under 1% in naive cells, were held by clones with more than 20 RNA copies.

This clonotype appeared many times. What it recognizes is unknown. TCRdb independently ran MiXCR on the PCR reads; one entry per CDR3 protein. Of more than 60,000 distinct CDR3 sequences in the sample, 17% were seen once. Libraries of naive CD8 cells were prepared from 20,000 to 1,000,000 sorted cells using 10%, 30% or 50% RNA. Germline CDR1 is SGHDT and CDR2 is YYEEEE. V dropped 4 bases and J dropped 4; count of bases not matched to a gene: 8. This CDR3 has 18 residues. The rearrangement uses TRBV5-6 and TRBJ2-2; 15 positions match TRBD2. Sequenced: naive CD8+ T cells from blood, with Jurkat cell RNA spiked in. Subset noted: FACS-sorted CD8+CD4-CCR7+CD45RA+ naive T cells. The TCR sequence derives from a human donor in good health. Some libraries in this study had Jurkat cell RNA spiked in. The CDR3 coding sequence is TGTGCCAGCAGCAAACCGGGACTAGCGGGAGGAGGCACCGGGGAGCTGTTTTTT. Translated, it gives CASSKPGLAGGGTGELFF.